Sequencing of this T cell receptor (beta chain) was carried out in a study of OX40 agonist ivuxolimab in advanced cancers. Overall study findings and caveats: Among patients with partial responses at 0.1-3.0 mg/kg, clonal expansion was among the lowest.

The repertoire was sequenced with immunoSEQ multiplex PCR; TCRdb's copy has only in-frame clones and lacks some. The sample shows over 45,000 clones, approximately 90% of them seen only once. This CDR3 region has 15 residues. In germline, CDR1 is MDHEN, CDR2 SYDVKM. Trimming at V came to 5 bases and at J to 4 bases, leaving 4 bases not matched to a gene. Only one count was recorded for this clone. Its target is unknown. This clonotype originated in an adult with an advanced solid tumor such as melanoma, head and neck, liver or kidney cancer. The sample here was CD4+ or CD8+ T cells sorted from blood, taken in a trial of the OX40 agonist ivuxolimab. The rearrangement uses TRBV28 and TRBJ1-4; 10 bases are shared with TRBD1. CDR3 coding DNA: TGTGCCAGCAGTCTAGGACAGGGGGTTAATGAAAAACTGTTTTTT. It yields the protein CASSLGQGVNEKLFF.